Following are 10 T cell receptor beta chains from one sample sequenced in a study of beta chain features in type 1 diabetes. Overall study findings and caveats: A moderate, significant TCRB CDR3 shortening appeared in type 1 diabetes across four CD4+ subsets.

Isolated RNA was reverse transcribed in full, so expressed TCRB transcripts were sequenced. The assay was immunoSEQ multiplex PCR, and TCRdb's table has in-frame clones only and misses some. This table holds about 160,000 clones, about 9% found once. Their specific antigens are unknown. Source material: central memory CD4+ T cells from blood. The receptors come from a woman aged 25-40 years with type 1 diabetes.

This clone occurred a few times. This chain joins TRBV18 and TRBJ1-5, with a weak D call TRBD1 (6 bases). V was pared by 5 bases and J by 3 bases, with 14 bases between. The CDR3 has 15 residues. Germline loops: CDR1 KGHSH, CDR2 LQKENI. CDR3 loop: CASSIEQGNNQPQHF. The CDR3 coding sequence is TGTGCCAGCTCAATAGAACAGGGAAACAATCAGCCCCAGCATTTT.

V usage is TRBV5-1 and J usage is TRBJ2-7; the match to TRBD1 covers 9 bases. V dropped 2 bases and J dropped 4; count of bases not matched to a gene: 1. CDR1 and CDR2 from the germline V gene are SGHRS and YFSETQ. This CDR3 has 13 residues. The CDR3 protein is CASSLGTGYEQYF. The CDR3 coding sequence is TGCGCCAGCAGCTTAGGGACAGGGTACGAGCAGTACTTC.

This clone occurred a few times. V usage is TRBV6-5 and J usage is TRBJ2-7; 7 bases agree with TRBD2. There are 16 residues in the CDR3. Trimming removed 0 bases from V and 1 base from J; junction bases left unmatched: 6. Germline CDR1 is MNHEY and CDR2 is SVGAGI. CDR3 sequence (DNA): TGTGCCAGCAGTTACTCGTCACGGGGGGTTTCCTACGAGCAGTACTTC. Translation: CASSYSSRGVSYEQYF.

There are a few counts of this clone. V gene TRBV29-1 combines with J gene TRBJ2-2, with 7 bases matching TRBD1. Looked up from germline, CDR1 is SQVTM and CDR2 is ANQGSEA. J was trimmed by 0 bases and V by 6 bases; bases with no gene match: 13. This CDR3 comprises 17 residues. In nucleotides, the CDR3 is TGCAGCGTGGTTCAGGGACAGCGCCCACCGAACACCGGGGAGCTGTTTTTT. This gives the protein CSVVQGQRPPNTGELFF.

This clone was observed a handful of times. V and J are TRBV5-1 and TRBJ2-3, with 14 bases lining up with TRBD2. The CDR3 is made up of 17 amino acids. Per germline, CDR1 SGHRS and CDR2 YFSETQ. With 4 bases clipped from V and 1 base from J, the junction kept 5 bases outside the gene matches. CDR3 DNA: TGCGCCAGCAGCCCGGGACTAGCGGGAGCTGGCACAGATACGCAGTATTTT. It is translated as CASSPGLAGAGTDTQYF. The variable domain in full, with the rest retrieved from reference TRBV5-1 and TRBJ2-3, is KAGVTQTPRYLIKTRGQQVTLSCSPISGHRSVSWYQQTPGQGLQFLFEYFSETQRNKGNFPGRFSGRQFSNSRSEMNVSTLELGDSALYLCASSPGLAGAGTDTQYFGPGTRLTVL.

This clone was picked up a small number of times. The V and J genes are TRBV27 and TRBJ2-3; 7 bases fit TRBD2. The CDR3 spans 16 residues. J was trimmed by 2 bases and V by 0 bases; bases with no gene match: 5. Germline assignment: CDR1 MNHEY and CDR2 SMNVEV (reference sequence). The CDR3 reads CASSLSAGTYTDTQYF. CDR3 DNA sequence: TGTGCCAGCAGTTTATCAGCGGGAACGTACACAGATACGCAGTATTTT.

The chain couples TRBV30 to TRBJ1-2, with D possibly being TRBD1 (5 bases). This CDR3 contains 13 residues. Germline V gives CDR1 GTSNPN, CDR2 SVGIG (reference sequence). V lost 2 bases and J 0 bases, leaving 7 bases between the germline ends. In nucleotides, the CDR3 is TGTGCCTGGAGTTCAGGGACTAACTATGGCTACACCTTC. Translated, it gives CAWSSGTNYGYTF.

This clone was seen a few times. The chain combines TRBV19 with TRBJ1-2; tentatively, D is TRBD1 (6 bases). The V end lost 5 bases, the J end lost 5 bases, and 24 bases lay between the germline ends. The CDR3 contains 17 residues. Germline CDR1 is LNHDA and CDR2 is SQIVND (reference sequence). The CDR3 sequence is CASSPSSGTRDRYGYTF. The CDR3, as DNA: TGTGCCAGTAGTCCCTCTTCCGGGACAAGGGACCGATATGGCTACACCTTC.

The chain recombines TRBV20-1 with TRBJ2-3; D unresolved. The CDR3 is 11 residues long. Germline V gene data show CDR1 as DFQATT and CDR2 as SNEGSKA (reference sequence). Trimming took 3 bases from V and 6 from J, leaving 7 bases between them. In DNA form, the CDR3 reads TGCAGTGCTAGTTCGGTGGATACGCAGTATTTT. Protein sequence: CSASSVDTQYF.

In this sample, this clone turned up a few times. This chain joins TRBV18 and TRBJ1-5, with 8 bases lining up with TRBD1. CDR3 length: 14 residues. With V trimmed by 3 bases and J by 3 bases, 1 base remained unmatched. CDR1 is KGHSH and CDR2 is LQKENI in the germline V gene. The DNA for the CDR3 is TGTGCCAGCTCACCGGGACAGGACAATCAGCCCCAGCATTTT. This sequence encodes CASSPGQDNQPQHF.